This passage covers 23 T cell receptor beta chains from one sample sequenced in a study of shared clonotypes between healthy human individuals. Sequencing was performed with immunoSEQ multiplex PCR; in TCRdb, only in-frame clones are kept and a portion is missing. Here the sample spans about 1.1 million clones, 70% to 80% being singletons. The specimen was memory CD4+ T cells from PBMCs. Subset given: CD45RA-negative fraction. The receptors shown here come from a man aged 18 to 29 in good health. Some clones in this sample may be carry-over from other donors' samples.

This clone has at least ten counts. This chain links TRBV19 with TRBJ2-4, with D possibly matching TRBD2 (5 bases). Trimming cost V 3 bases and J 7 bases, with 10 bases left between them. CDR3 length equals 13 residues. CDR1 and CDR2 from the germline V gene are LNHDA and SQIVND (reference sequence). In DNA, the CDR3 is TGTGCCAGTAGTATTGGGCCGGGGAACATTCAGTACTTC. It codes for CASSIGPGNIQYF.

This clone was recorded once. This rearrangement joins TRBV28 to TRBJ2-7; TRBD1 agrees at 10 bases. CDR1 is MDHEN and CDR2 is SYDVKM in the germline V gene. V gave up 2 bases and J gave up 5 bases; unmatched junction bases: 6. CDR3 length equals 15 residues. CDR3: CASSLGGTGAHEQYF. CDR3 bases: TGTGCCAGCAGTTTAGGCGGGACAGGGGCTCACGAGCAGTACTTC.

This rearrangement joins TRBV11-2 to TRBJ2-3; TRBD2 is a possible D gene (5 bases). This CDR3 is 14 amino acids long. V lost 3 bases, J lost 5 bases, and 12 bases lay in between. Germline values: CDR1 SGHAT, CDR2 FQNNGV. The CDR3 nucleotides are TGTGCCAGCAGCTTCGCGGAGGTTATAGATACGCAGTATTTT. It yields the protein CASSFAEVIDTQYF.

This clone was detected a few times. This chain joins TRBV29-1 and TRBJ2-7; no reliable D call. V lost 2 bases to trimming and J lost 3 bases, with 14 bases between them. From germline, CDR1 is SQVTM and CDR2 ANQGSEA. There are 14 residues in the CDR3. In DNA, the CDR3 is TGCAGCGTTGAAAGTATTCCCACTTGCTACGAGCAGTACTTC. This translates into CSVESIPTCYEQYF.

V usage is TRBV27 and J usage is TRBJ2-3; 10 bases match TRBD2. Germline V gene data show CDR1 as MNHEY and CDR2 as SMNVEV (reference sequence). V lost 7 bases to trimming and J lost 5 bases; unmatched junction nucleotides: 9. This CDR3 region has 15 residues. Written as DNA, the CDR3 is TGTGCCAGCAATCAGGCCGCTAGCGGGAGAGATACGCAGTATTTT. Residues: CASNQAASGRDTQYF.

The V call is TRBV7-9, the J call TRBJ2-3; 9 bases line up with TRBD2. This CDR3 comprises 14 residues. Germline loops: CDR1 SEHNR, CDR2 FQNEAQ (reference sequence). With V trimmed by 8 bases and J by 4 bases, 7 bases remained unmatched. The CDR3 loop reads CASHGLASSDTQYF. CDR3 coding DNA: TGTGCCAGCCACGGACTAGCGAGCTCAGATACGCAGTATTTT. The full variable domain, completed using reference TRBV7-9 and TRBJ2-3, is DTGVSQNPRHKITKRGQNVTFRCDPISEHNRLYWYRQTLGQGPEFLTYFQNEAQLEKSRLLSDRFSAERPKGSFSTLEIQRTEQGDSAMYLCASHGLASSDTQYFGPGTRLTVL.

The rearrangement links TRBV7-2 to TRBJ1-2; maybe TRBD1 (6 bases). The CDR3 length is 15 residues. V lost 5 bases and J lost 7, with 20 bases in between. Germline-derived CDR1 and CDR2 are SGHTA and FQGNSA. CDR3 amino acids: CASSTQGPGEGGYTF. CDR3 in DNA: TGTGCCAGCAGCACTCAAGGGCCAGGGGAGGGTGGCTACACCTTC.

J is TRBJ1-4 and V is TRBV19, with 8 bases matching TRBD1. The CDR3 is 14 amino acids. CDR1 LNHDA and CDR2 SQIVND come from the germline V gene (reference sequence). Trimming removed 4 bases from V and 7 bases from J; junction bases left unmatched: 5. This CDR3 is CASSRQGRREKLFF. CDR3 bases: TGTGCCAGTAGTAGACAGGGGAGACGTGAAAAACTGTTTTTT.

The chain joins TRBV7-6 to TRBJ2-7; 10 nucleotides match TRBD1. The V segment lost 1 base and the J segment 7 bases; nucleotides outside the gene matches: 4. Germline V gives CDR1 SGHVS, CDR2 FNYEAQ. The CDR3 totals 14 residues. CDR3 sequence (DNA): TGTGCCAGCAGCTTAGGGGGGACAGGGGTTGAGCAGTACTTC. This translates into CASSLGGTGVEQYF.

The chain couples TRBV9 to TRBJ2-5, with D perhaps TRBD1 or TRBD2 (5 bases each). Trimming took off 6 bases at V and 1 base at J, with 16 bases between the two ends. Per germline, CDR1 SGDLS and CDR2 YYNGEE. The CDR3 spans 15 residues. In nucleotides, the CDR3 is TGTGCCAGCACCAACCGGTCAGGGACCCAAGAGACCCAGTACTTC. Translating it yields CASTNRSGTQETQYF.

The chain has TRBV28 and TRBJ2-3, with a possible D match to TRBD2 (5 bases). Trimming pared 3 bases from V and 8 bases from J, leaving 18 bases between. The CDR3 covers 15 residues. CDR1 is MDHEN, CDR2 SYDVKM, per germline. CDR3 residues: CASSLVGGPSGTQYF. Written as DNA, the CDR3 is TGTGCCAGCAGTTTGGTAGGCGGGCCGTCAGGTACGCAGTATTTT.

This chain uses TRBV6-1 with TRBJ2-7; TRBD2 matches at 7 bases. There are 15 residues in the CDR3. Germline V gene data show CDR1 as MNHNS and CDR2 as SASEGT. The trim removed 0 bases at V and 0 bases at J, leaving 2 bases unmatched. The CDR3 region is CASSEASGNSYEQYF. CDR3 bases: TGTGCCAGCAGTGAAGCCAGCGGGAACTCCTACGAGCAGTACTTC.

The gene calls are TRBV4-1 and TRBJ2-1; 10 bases fit TRBD2. From germline, CDR1 is MGHRA and CDR2 YSYEKL. V shed 2 bases, J shed 10 bases, and the junction held 11 bases outside the gene matches. The CDR3 loop spans 16 amino acids. CDR3 amino acids: CASSQSRASGSREQFF. CDR3 DNA sequence: TGCGCCAGCAGCCAAAGTAGGGCTAGCGGGAGCCGCGAGCAGTTCTTC.

Concerning this clone itself: Mismatch with germline at one junction end may stem from a read error. At the DNA level, this CDR3 is encoded by other sequences in the same sample as well. The genes are TRBV5-1 and TRBJ1-1; TRBD1 matches at 7 bases. Germline values: CDR1 SGHRS, CDR2 YFSETQ. The length of the CDR3 is 13 residues. The CDR3: CASTGQENTEAFF. CDR3 DNA sequence: TGCGCGAGCACAGGACAGGAGAACACTGAAGCTTTCTTT.

The CDR3 loop reads CASRSGQGVHEQYF. CDR3 DNA sequence: TGTGCCAGCAGATCTGGACAAGGAGTACACGAGCAGTACTTC. V is TRBV28 and J is TRBJ2-7; D might be TRBD1 (5 bases). This CDR3 has 14 residues. Trimming shortened V by 6 bases and J by 5 bases, and 17 bases separated the two germline ends. CDR1 and CDR2 from the germline V gene are MDHEN and SYDVKM.

V gene TRBV18 combines with J gene TRBJ2-2; weak D call: TRBD1 (6 bases). The CDR3 has 16 residues. Deletions cut 2 bases from V and 1 base from J, with 11 bases between. CDR1 is KGHSH, CDR2 LQKENI, per germline. The CDR3 coding sequence is TGTGCCAGCTCACCAGGAACAGGGCTGAACACCGGGGAGCTGTTTTTT. Residues: CASSPGTGLNTGELFF.

Turning to this clone: A single base separates this from a much larger clone, so it may be a read error. The chain uses TRBV19 and TRBJ1-5, with D perhaps matching TRBD1 (5 bases). This CDR3 comprises 14 residues. V was pared by 8 bases and J by 3 bases, with 14 bases between. CDR1 and CDR2 (germline): LNHDA, SQIVND (reference sequence). The CDR3 spells CASWSKGYNQPQHF. The CDR3 nucleotides are TGTGCCAGTTGGTCCAAGGGGTACAATCAGCCCCAGCATTTT.

The chain has TRBV7-2 and TRBJ2-2, with D unresolved. The germline V and J ends were trimmed by 6 bases and 8 bases, with 10 bases remaining between them. Germline V gene sequence: CDR1 SGHTA, CDR2 FQGNSA. The CDR3 length is 12 residues. The DNA of the CDR3 is TGTGCCAGCAGACCTCTCGCGGGGGAGCTGTTTTTT. It yields the protein CASRPLAGELFF.

CDR3 amino acids: CASSGAQPGLNEQYF. The DNA for the CDR3 is TGTGCCAGCAGCGGAGCTCAACCGGGACTAAACGAGCAGTACTTC. The rearrangement joins TRBV9 to TRBJ2-7; 7 bases are shared with TRBD2. Trimming at V came to 3 bases and at J to 5 bases, leaving 11 bases not matched to a gene. In germline, CDR1 is SGDLS, CDR2 YYNGEE. This CDR3 has 15 residues.

J is TRBJ2-3 and V is TRBV29-1, with D possibly TRBD2 on 5 matching bases. The CDR3 sequence is 15 residues long. The germline V gene has CDR1 SQVTM and CDR2 ANQGSEA. V gave up 7 bases and J gave up 1 base, with 18 bases separating them. Here the CDR3 reads CSGGRGGLGTDTQYF. Here the CDR3 DNA reads TGCAGCGGTGGCCGAGGCGGACTGGGCACAGATACGCAGTATTTT.

The chain links TRBV28 to TRBJ1-3; tentative D call: TRBD1 (5 bases). The V gene's germline CDR1 is MDHEN and CDR2 SYDVKM. There are 15 residues in the CDR3. V lost 8 bases and J lost 0, with 14 bases in between. The CDR3 loop is CASSTGTVSGNTIYF. The CDR3 nucleotides are TGTGCCAGCTCGACCGGGACTGTCTCTGGAAACACCATATATTTT. Variable domain in full (rest from reference TRBV28 and TRBJ1-3): DVKVTQSSRYLVKRTGEKVFLECVQDMDHENMFWYRQDPGLGLRLIYFSYDVKMKEKGDIPEGYSVSREKKERFSLILESASTNQTSMYLCASSTGTVSGNTIYFGEGSWLTVV.

Of note for this clone: This may arise from a read error, as a much more abundant clone is one base away. This sample includes further DNA sequences coding for the same CDR3. The chain employs TRBV28 and TRBJ1-1; tentatively, D is TRBD1 (5 bases). Germline CDR1 MDHEN, CDR2 SYDVKM. This CDR3 contains 13 residues. V lost 6 bases to trimming and J lost 2 bases, with 10 bases between them. CDR3 region: CASSPTANTEAFF. CDR3 coding DNA: TGTGCCAGCAGCCCGACAGCCAACACTGAAGCTTTCTTT. The full variable domain, rest sourced from reference TRBV28 and TRBJ1-1, is DVKVTQSSRYLVKRTGEKVFLECVQDMDHENMFWYRQDPGLGLRLIYFSYDVKMKEKGDIPEGYSVSREKKERFSLILESASTNQTSMYLCASSPTANTEAFFGQGTRLTVV.

V and J are TRBV28 and TRBJ1-4; D is possibly TRBD1 (5 bases). Germline assignment: CDR1 MDHEN and CDR2 SYDVKM. The CDR3 is 14 residues long. V lost 11 bases to trimming and J lost 8 bases, with 21 bases between them. DNA for the CDR3: TGTGCCTCTCCTAGAGGCAGGGTGGGGGAAAAACTGTTTTTT. Translated, it gives CASPRGRVGEKLFF.